Below are 25 T cell receptor beta chains sequenced from a single sample in a study of T-cell memory formation after mild COVID-19. TCRdb independently ran MiXCR on the 5' RACE reads; one entry per CDR3 protein. Of roughly 340,000 distinct CDR3 sequences listed, 15% are singletons. The specimen sequenced was PBMCs or a T cell subset sorted from them (not recorded which). The receptors derive from a young man who had mild COVID-19 (a few samples of this study predate the infection). Cell type and time point are not known.

This clonotype appeared many times. The chain joins TRBV7-9 to TRBJ2-1; D not resolved. Germline CDR1 and CDR2: SEHNR and FQNEAQ (reference sequence). The CDR3 is made up of 9 amino acids. V lost 5 bases, J lost 15 bases, and 8 bases lay in between. DNA for the CDR3: TGTGCCAGCAGCCCTTTCCCGTTCTTC. This gives the protein CASSPFPFF.

This clonotype was counted at least ten times. The chain recombines TRBV5-1 with TRBJ1-2; the D is unclear. The V gene's germline CDR1 is SGHRS and CDR2 YFSETQ. Trimming pared 4 bases from V and 4 bases from J, leaving 11 bases between. The CDR3 sequence is 13 residues long. DNA for the CDR3: TGCGCCAGCAGCCCTGAAAATAGCTATGGCTACACCTTC. It is translated as CASSPENSYGYTF.

This clonotype was observed a few times. The chain recombines TRBV5-1 with TRBJ1-1, with D maybe TRBD1 (6 bases). Germline-derived CDR1 and CDR2 are SGHRS and YFSETQ. Between the trimmed V and J ends, which lost 0 bases and 4 bases, there was a span of 16 bases. This CDR3 has 16 amino acids. The CDR3 DNA reads as TGCGCCAGCAGCTTGGCTACAGGGAGACTCCGCACTGAAGCTTTCTTT. The encoded protein is CASSLATGRLRTEAFF.

The chain uses TRBV5-1 and TRBJ1-5, with 9 bases that match TRBD1. The germline CDR1 and CDR2 sequences are SGHRS and YFSETQ. The CDR3 is 16 residues long. V was pared by 0 bases and J by 0 bases, with 1 base of the junction left unmatched. CDR3 nucleotides: TGCGCCAGCAGCTTGGGACAGGGGGATAGCAATCAGCCCCAGCATTTT. The encoded protein is CASSLGQGDSNQPQHF.

This clonotype was found a few times. The chain recombines TRBV5-4 with TRBJ2-6; no firm D call. CDR3 length: 16 residues. The V gene lost 4 bases and the J gene lost 1 base, with 12 bases spanning the gap. Germline loops: CDR1 SGHNT, CDR2 YYREEE (reference sequence). CDR3 sequence (DNA): TGTGCCAGCAGCGCATTCGCTCAGTCTGGGGCCAACGTCCTGACTTTC. Protein sequence: CASSAFAQSGANVLTF.

This clonotype was observed a few times. This chain joins TRBV6-2 or TRBV6-3 and TRBJ2-3; 8 nucleotides match TRBD1. Germline V lookup: CDR1 MNHEY, CDR2 SVGEGT. The CDR3 extends over 17 amino acids. With V trimmed by 4 bases and J by 0 bases, 9 bases remained unmatched. For the CDR3, the DNA is TGTGCCAGCAGTTTACCGGGACAGGCCTTTAGCACAGATACGCAGTATTTT. Encoded protein: CASSLPGQAFSTDTQYF.

The chain is built from TRBV7-9 and TRBJ1-1; 8 nucleotides match TRBD1. Germline V gene sequence: CDR1 SEHNR, CDR2 FQNEAQ (reference sequence). The CDR3 sequence is 13 residues long. V shed 5 bases and J 8 bases; nucleotides not matched to a gene: 7. The DNA of the CDR3 is TGTGCCAGCAGCCCTCGGACAGGGCAGGAAGCTTTCTTT. It is translated as CASSPRTGQEAFF.

This clonotype occurred once. V is TRBV9 and J is TRBJ1-1, with a possible D match to TRBD1 (5 bases). The CDR3 has 12 amino acids. V lost 0 bases and J lost 10, with 10 bases in between. Germline V CDR1 and CDR2: SGDLS, YYNGEE. This chain's CDR3 is CASSVEWGRAFF. DNA for the CDR3: TGTGCCAGCAGCGTAGAATGGGGGAGAGCTTTCTTT.

This clonotype was observed a few times. Here the CDR3 reads CSASRSTDTQYF. CDR3 nucleotide sequence: TGCAGTGCTAGTCGTAGCACAGATACGCAGTATTTT. The chain joins TRBV20-1 to TRBJ2-3; unclear D gene. Trimming removed 3 bases from V and 0 bases from J, with 4 bases in between. In germline, CDR1 is DFQATT, CDR2 SNEGSKA (reference sequence). There are 12 residues in the CDR3.

This clonotype was counted only a few times. This chain links TRBV7-2 with TRBJ2-5; D not resolved. The CDR3 consists of 13 residues. Deletions cut 4 bases from V and 7 bases from J, with 13 bases between. Germline CDR1 is SGHTA and CDR2 is FQGNSA. This chain's CDR3 is CASSSSDSGTQYF. The DNA of the CDR3 is TGTGCCAGCAGCTCCTCCGACTCGGGGACCCAGTACTTC.

On this clonotype itself: The junction differs from germline at one of its ends, possibly a read error. This rearrangement joins TRBV29-1 to TRBJ1-1, with D unclear. The CDR3 has 12 residues. Looked up from germline, CDR1 is SQVTM and CDR2 is ANQGSEA. Written as DNA, the CDR3 is TGCAGCGTTGGGGCTGGGAACTCTGAAGCTTTCTTT. This gives the protein CSVGAGNSEAFF.

The chain links TRBV6-2 or TRBV6-3 to TRBJ2-4; D remains ambiguous. Germline loops: CDR1 MNHEY, CDR2 SVGEGT. The CDR3 has 15 amino acids. V lost 6 bases and J 0 bases, leaving 12 bases between the germline ends. CDR3 residues: CASSPAESAKNIQYF. The CDR3 DNA sequence: TGTGCCAGCAGCCCCGCGGAGTCAGCCAAAAACATTCAGTACTTC.

This clonotype appeared a few times. V gene TRBV5-1 combines with J gene TRBJ2-1; D is perhaps TRBD2 (5 bases). The CDR3 covers 13 residues. The germline V gene has CDR1 SGHRS and CDR2 YFSETQ. Trimming took off 4 bases at V and 9 bases at J, with 14 bases between the two ends. The CDR3 reads CASSSLPEGEQFF. The CDR3 DNA is TGCGCCAGCAGCAGTCTCCCCGAGGGTGAGCAGTTCTTC.

This clonotype was recorded at least ten times. The J gene is TRBJ2-7, the V gene TRBV11-2, with no clear D. Germline CDR1 and CDR2: SGHAT and FQNNGV. V shed 5 bases and J shed 0 bases, with 17 bases lying between them. There are 16 residues in the CDR3. The DNA for the CDR3 is TGTGCCAGCAGCCACCCCATTGGCAGACCCTCCTACGAGCAGTACTTC. As protein: CASSHPIGRPSYEQYF.

The CDR3 spells CASSLNNPQVDTQYF. In DNA form, the CDR3 reads TGCGCCAGCAGCTTGAATAACCCGCAGGTAGATACGCAGTATTTT. The rearrangement uses TRBV5-1 and TRBJ2-3, with no clear D. Germline lookup yields CDR1 SGHRS and CDR2 YFSETQ. CDR3 size: 15 residues. V was pared by 1 base and J by 5 bases, with 14 bases between. Drawing the rest from reference TRBV5-1 and TRBJ2-3, the complete variable domain is KAGVTQTPRYLIKTRGQQVTLSCSPISGHRSVSWYQQTPGQGLQFLFEYFSETQRNKGNFPGRFSGRQFSNSRSEMNVSTLELGDSALYLCASSLNNPQVDTQYFGPGTRLTVL.

This clonotype was picked up many times. This sequence joins TRBV19 and TRBJ2-3, with 7 bases matching TRBD1. In germline, CDR1 is LNHDA, CDR2 SQIVND (reference sequence). This CDR3 is built from 12 residues. V lost 3 bases to trimming and J lost 10 bases; unmatched junction nucleotides: 4. This CDR3 is CASSIVQGAQYF. The CDR3 DNA is TGTGCCAGTAGTATCGTTCAGGGGGCGCAGTATTTT.

This clonotype was detected many times. The rearrangement uses TRBV29-1 and TRBJ2-3; 11 bases line up with TRBD1. The CDR3 sequence is 14 residues long. Looked up from germline, CDR1 is SQVTM and CDR2 is ANQGSEA. Trimming at V came to 7 bases and at J to 8 bases, leaving 11 bases not matched to a gene. CDR3 nucleotide sequence: TGCAGCGCCTTTGGGACAGGGGGAAGCGGTACGCAGTATTTT. This translates into CSAFGTGGSGTQYF.

This sequence joins TRBV4-1 and TRBJ1-5, with D possibly TRBD1 on 5 matching bases. Germline V lookup: CDR1 MGHRA, CDR2 YSYEKL. V lost 4 bases to trimming and J lost 0 bases, with 31 bases between them. The CDR3 runs 22 residues. The CDR3 DNA reads TGCGCCAGCAGCCGTACCTTATCACCGGGACTTCGAGAAAGACATAGCAATCAGCCCCAGCATTTT. Its protein product is CASSRTLSPGLRERHSNQPQHF.

This clonotype was seen many times. The CDR3 region is CASSSGTDNSPLHF. The CDR3 DNA follows: TGTGCCAGCAGCTCCGGGACGGATAATTCACCCCTCCACTTT. V and J are TRBV7-2 and TRBJ1-6; TRBD1 is a possible D gene (5 bases). Germline CDR1 reads SGHTA; CDR2 reads FQGNSA. V lost 4 bases and J lost 5, with 9 bases in between. The CDR3 is 14 amino acids.

There are a few counts of this clonotype. The chain links TRBV7-2 to TRBJ2-1; 12 nucleotides align to TRBD2. Unmatched junction bases numbered 7, after V lost 4 bases and J lost 9 bases. This CDR3 has 15 amino acids. Germline CDR1 and CDR2: SGHTA and FQGNSA. The CDR3 DNA follows: TGTGCCAGCAGCTCAATGACTAGCGGGGGTAGTGAGCAGTTCTTC. Translating gives CASSSMTSGGSEQFF. Filled out from reference TRBV7-2 and TRBJ2-1, the complete variable domain reads GAGVSQSPSNKVTEKGKDVELRCDPISGHTALYWYRQSLGQGLEFLIYFQGNSAPDKSGLPSDRFSAERTGGSVSTLTIQRTQQEDSAVYLCASSSMTSGGSEQFFGPGTRLTVL.

The J gene is TRBJ2-1, the V gene TRBV5-1; 10 bases map to TRBD1. Germline CDR1 is SGHRS and CDR2 is YFSETQ. The CDR3 length is 14 residues. The J segment lost 9 bases and the V segment lost 4 bases, leaving 7 bases of the junction unmatched. Here the CDR3 DNA reads TGCGCCAGCAGCCCACGGACAGGGGGTGGTGAGCAGTTCTTC. This translates into CASSPRTGGGEQFF.

This clonotype has a single count. The J gene is TRBJ2-5, the V gene TRBV12-3 or TRBV12-4; D possibly uses TRBD1 or TRBD2 (6 bases each). Between the trimmed V and J ends, which lost 7 bases and 6 bases, there was a span of 12 bases. The CDR3 sequence is 12 residues long. CDR3 amino acids: CASNRAGKTQYF. The CDR3 DNA sequence: TGTGCCAGCAACAGGGCGGGAAAGACCCAGTACTTC.

This chain joins TRBV5-4 and TRBJ1-1; D unclear. With 2 bases removed from V and 1 base from J, the gap between germline ends came to 12 bases. Germline values: CDR1 SGHNT, CDR2 YYREEE (reference sequence). This CDR3 is built from 15 residues. CDR3 in DNA: TGTGCCAGCAGCTTACATGGTCGGGGGAACACTGAAGCTTTCTTT. Encoded protein: CASSLHGRGNTEAFF.

This clonotype occurred many times. This chain joins TRBV30 and TRBJ2-7, with D tentatively TRBD1 or TRBD2 (7 bases each). The CDR3 has 12 residues. Germline CDR1 is GTSNPN and CDR2 is SVGIG (reference sequence). Trimming took off 5 bases at V and 3 bases at J, with 11 bases between the two ends. CDR3 amino acids: CAWDREGYEQYF. DNA of the CDR3: TGTGCCTGGGACAGGGAGGGCTACGAGCAGTACTTC. The whole variable domain, remainder taken from reference TRBV30 and TRBJ2-7, is SQTIHQWPATLVQPVGSPLSLECTVEGTSNPNLYWYRQAAGRGLQLLFYSVGIGQISSEVPQNLSASRPQDRQFILSSKKLLLSDSGFYLCAWDREGYEQYFGPGTRLTVT.

This clonotype came up a few times. The chain joins TRBV20-1 to TRBJ1-5; D remains unclear. The CDR3 totals 13 residues. CDR1 is DFQATT and CDR2 is SNEGSKA in the germline V gene (reference sequence). The ends were cut back, 6 bases at V and 11 bases at J, with 20 bases in the middle. The CDR3 is CSALRMRSSAQHF. CDR3 DNA: TGCAGTGCCCTGAGAATGAGGTCATCAGCCCAGCATTTT.